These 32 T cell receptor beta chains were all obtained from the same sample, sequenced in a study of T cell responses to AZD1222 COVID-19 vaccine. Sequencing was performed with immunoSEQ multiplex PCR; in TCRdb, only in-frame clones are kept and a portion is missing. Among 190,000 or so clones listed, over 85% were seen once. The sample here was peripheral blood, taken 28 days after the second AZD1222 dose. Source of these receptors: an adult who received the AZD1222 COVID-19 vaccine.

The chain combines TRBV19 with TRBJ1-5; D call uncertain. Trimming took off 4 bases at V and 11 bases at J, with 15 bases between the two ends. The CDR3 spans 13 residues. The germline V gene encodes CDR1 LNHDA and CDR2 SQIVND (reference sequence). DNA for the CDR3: TGTGCCAGTAGTACTACGACCACTACGACCCAGCATTTT. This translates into CASSTTTTTTQHF.

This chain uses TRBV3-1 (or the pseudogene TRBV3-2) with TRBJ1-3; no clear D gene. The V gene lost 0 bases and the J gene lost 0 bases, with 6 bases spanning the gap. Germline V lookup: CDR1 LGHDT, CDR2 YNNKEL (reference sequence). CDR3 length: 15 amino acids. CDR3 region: CASSQERISGNTIYF. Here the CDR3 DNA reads TGTGCCAGCAGCCAAGAACGTATCTCTGGAAACACCATATATTTT.

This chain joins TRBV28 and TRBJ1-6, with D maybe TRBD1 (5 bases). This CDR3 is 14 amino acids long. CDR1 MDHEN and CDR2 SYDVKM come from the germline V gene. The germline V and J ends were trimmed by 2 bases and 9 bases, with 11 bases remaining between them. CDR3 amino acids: CASSLGGAGSPLHF. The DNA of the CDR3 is TGTGCCAGCAGTTTAGGAGGGGCGGGTTCACCCCTCCACTTT.

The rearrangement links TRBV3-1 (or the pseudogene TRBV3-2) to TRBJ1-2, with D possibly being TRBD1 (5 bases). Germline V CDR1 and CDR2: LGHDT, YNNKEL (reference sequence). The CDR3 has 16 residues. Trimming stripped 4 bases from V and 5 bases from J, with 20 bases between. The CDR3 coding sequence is TGTGCCAGCAGCCCCTACACACGGGGGGTGGGGTATGGCTACACCTTC. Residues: CASSPYTRGVGYGYTF.

The CDR3 loop reads CASSSWGLGTEAFF. CDR3 nucleotides: TGTGCCAGTAGTAGCTGGGGGCTCGGCACTGAAGCTTTCTTT. The gene calls are TRBV19 and TRBJ1-1; D possibly corresponds to TRBD1 (6 bases). V lost 4 bases and J lost 4, with 13 bases in between. The CDR3 has 14 amino acids. Germline V CDR1 and CDR2: LNHDA, SQIVND (reference sequence).

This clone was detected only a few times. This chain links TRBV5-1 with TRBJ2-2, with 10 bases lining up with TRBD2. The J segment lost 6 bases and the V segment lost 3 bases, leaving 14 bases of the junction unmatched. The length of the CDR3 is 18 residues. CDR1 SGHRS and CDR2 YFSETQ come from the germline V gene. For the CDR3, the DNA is TGCGCCAGCAGCTCCGGACTAGCGGTCCTTAATGACGCCGGGGAGCTGTTTTTT. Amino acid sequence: CASSSGLAVLNDAGELFF. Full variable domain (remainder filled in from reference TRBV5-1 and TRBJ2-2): KAGVTQTPRYLIKTRGQQVTLSCSPISGHRSVSWYQQTPGQGLQFLFEYFSETQRNKGNFPGRFSGRQFSNSRSEMNVSTLELGDSALYLCASSSGLAVLNDAGELFFGEGSRLTVL.

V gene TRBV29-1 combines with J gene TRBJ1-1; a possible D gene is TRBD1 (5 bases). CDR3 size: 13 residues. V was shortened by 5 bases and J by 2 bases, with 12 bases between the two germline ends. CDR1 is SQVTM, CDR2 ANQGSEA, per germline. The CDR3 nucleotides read TGCAGCGTTATGACAGACCTTAACACTGAAGCTTTCTTT. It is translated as CSVMTDLNTEAFF.

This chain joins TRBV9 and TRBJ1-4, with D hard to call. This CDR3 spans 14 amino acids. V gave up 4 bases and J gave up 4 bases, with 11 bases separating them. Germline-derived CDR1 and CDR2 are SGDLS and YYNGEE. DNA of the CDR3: TGTGCCAGCAGCCTTCGGCAAGATAATGAAAAACTGTTTTTT. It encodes CASSLRQDNEKLFF. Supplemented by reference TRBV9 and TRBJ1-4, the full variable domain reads DSGVTQTPKHLITATGQRVTLRCSPRSGDLSVYWYQQSLDQGLQFLIQYYNGEERAKGNILERFSAQQFPDLHSELNLSSLELGDSALYFCASSLRQDNEKLFFGSGTQLSVL.

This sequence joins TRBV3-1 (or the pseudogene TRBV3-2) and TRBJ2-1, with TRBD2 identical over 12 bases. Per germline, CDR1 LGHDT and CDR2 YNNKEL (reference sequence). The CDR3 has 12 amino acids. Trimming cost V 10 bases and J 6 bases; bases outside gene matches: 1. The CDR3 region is CATTSGGNEQFF. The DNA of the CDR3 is TGTGCCACGACTAGCGGGGGCAATGAGCAGTTCTTC.

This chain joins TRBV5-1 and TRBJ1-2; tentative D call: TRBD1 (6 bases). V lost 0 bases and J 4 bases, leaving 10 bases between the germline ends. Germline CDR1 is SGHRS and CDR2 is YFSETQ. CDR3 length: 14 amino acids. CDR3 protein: CASSLDRASYGYTF. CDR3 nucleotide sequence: TGCGCCAGCAGCTTGGACAGGGCCTCCTATGGCTACACCTTC.

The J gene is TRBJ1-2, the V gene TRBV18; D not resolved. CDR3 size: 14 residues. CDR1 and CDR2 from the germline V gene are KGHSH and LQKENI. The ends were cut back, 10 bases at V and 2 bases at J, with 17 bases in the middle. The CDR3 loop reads CATFSDYQNYGYTF. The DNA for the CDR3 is TGTGCCACCTTCTCGGACTATCAAAACTATGGCTACACCTTC.

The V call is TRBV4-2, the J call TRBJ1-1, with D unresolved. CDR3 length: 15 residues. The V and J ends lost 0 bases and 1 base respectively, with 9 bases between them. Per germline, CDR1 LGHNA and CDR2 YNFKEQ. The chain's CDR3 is CASSQERERNTEAFF. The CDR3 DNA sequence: TGTGCCAGCAGCCAAGAAAGAGAGAGGAACACTGAAGCTTTCTTT.

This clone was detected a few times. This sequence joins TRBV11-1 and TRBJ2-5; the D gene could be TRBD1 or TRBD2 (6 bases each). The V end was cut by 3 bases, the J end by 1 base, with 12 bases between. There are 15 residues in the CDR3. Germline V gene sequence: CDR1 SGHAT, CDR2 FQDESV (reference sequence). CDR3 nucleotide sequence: TGTGCCAGCAGCTTTTGGGGGGCACCCCAAGAGACCCAGTACTTC. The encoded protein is CASSFWGAPQETQYF.

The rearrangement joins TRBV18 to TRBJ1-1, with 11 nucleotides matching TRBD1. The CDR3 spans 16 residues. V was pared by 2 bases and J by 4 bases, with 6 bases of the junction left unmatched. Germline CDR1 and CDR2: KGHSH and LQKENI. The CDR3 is CASSPGTGGLSTEAFF. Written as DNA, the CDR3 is TGTGCCAGCTCACCAGGGACAGGGGGATTGAGCACTGAAGCTTTCTTT.

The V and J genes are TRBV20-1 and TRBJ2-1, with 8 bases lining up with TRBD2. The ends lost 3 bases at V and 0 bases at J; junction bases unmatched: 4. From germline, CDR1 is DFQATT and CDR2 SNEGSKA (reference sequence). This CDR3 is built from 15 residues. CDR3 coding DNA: TGCAGTGCTAGTAGCGGGACTCCCTCCTACAATGAGCAGTTCTTC. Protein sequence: CSASSGTPSYNEQFF.

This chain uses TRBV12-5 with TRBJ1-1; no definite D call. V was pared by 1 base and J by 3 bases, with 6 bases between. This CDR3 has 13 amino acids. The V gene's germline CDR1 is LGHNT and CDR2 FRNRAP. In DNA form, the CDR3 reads TGTGCTAGTGGTTTGGACGGATACACTGAAGCTTTCTTT. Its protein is CASGLDGYTEAFF.

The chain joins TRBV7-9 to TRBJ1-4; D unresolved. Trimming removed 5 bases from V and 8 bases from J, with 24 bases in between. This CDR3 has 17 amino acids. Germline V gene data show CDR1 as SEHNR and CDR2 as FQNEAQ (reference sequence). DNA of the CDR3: TGTGCCAGCAGCCCAGGTAAGGAGGGCCGGAGAAGGGAAAAACTGTTTTTT. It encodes CASSPGKEGRRREKLFF.

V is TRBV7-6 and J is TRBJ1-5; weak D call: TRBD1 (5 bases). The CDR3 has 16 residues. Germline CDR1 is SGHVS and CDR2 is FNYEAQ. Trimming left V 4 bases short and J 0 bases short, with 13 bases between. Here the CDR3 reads CASSSGGWYSNQPQHF. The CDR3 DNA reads TGTGCCAGCAGCTCGGGGGGATGGTATAGCAATCAGCCCCAGCATTTT. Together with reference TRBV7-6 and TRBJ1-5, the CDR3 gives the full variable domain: GAGVSQSPRYKVTKRGQDVALRCDPISGHVSLYWYRQALGQGPEFLTYFNYEAQQDKSGLPNDRFSAERPEGSISTLTIQRTEQRDSAMYRCASSSGGWYSNQPQHFGDGTRLSIL.

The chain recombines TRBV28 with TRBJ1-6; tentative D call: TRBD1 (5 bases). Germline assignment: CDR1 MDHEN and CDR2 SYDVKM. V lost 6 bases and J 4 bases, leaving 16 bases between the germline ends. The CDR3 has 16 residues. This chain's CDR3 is CASSRWARGYNSPLHF. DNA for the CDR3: TGTGCCAGCAGCCGCTGGGCCCGGGGGTATAATTCACCCCTCCACTTT.

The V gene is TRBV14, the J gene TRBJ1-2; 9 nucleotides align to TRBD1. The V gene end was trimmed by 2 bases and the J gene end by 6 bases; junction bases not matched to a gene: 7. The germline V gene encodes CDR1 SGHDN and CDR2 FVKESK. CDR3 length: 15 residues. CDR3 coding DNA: TGTGCCAGCAGCCAATTGGACAGGGGCTCCGATGGCTACACCTTC. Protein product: CASSQLDRGSDGYTF.

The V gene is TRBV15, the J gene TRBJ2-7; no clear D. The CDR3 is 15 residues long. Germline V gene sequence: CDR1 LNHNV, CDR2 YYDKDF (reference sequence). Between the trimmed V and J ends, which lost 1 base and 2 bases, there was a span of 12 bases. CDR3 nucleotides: TGTGCCACCAGCAGAGCTCGCGACATGCCCTACGAGCAGTACTTC. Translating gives CATSRARDMPYEQYF.

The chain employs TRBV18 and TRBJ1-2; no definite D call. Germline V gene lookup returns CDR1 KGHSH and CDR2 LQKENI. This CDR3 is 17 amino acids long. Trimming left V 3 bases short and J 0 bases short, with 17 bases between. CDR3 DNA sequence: TGTGCCAGCTCACCCCGGGCCCCCTCAAGCTCTAACTATGGCTACACCTTC. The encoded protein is CASSPRAPSSSNYGYTF.

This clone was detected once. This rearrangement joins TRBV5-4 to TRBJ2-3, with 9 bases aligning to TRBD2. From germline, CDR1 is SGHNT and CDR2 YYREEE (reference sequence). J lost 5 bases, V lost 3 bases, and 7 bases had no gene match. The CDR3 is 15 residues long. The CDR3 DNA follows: TGTGCCAGCAGCTCCTGGGGACTAGCCATAGATACGCAGTATTTT. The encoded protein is CASSSWGLAIDTQYF.

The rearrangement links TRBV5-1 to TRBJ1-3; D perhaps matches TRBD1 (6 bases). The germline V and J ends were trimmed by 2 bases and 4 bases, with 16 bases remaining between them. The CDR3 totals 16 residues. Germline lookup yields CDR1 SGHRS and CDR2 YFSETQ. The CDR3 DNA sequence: TGCGCCAGCAGCTTCACAGGGATAGATAGCGGAAACACCATATATTTT. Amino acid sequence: CASSFTGIDSGNTIYF.

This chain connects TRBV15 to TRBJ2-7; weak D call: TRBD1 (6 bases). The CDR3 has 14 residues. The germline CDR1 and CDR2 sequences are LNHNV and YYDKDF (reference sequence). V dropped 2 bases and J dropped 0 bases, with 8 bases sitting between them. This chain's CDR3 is CATSRQGSSYEQYF. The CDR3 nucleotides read TGTGCCACCAGCAGACAGGGGAGCTCCTACGAGCAGTACTTC.

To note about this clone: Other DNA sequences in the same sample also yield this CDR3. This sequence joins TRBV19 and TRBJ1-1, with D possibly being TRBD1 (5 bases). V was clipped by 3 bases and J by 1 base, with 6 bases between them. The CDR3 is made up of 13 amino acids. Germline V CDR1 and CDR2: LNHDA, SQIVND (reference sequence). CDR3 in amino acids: CASSIGGNTEAFF. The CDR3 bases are TGTGCCAGTAGTATCGGGGGGAACACTGAAGCTTTCTTT.

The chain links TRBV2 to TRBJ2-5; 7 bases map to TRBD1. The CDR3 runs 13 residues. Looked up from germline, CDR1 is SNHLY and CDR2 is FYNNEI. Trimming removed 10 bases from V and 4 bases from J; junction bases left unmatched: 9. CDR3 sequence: CATSTGTRETQYF. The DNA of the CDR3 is TGTGCCACCTCGACAGGGACCAGAGAGACCCAGTACTTC.

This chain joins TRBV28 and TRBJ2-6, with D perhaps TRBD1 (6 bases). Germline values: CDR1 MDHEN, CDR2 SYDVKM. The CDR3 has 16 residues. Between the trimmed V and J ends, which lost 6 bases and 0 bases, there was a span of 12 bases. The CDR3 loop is CASRGQYNSGANVLTF. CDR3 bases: TGTGCCAGCAGAGGACAGTACAACTCTGGGGCCAACGTCCTGACTTTC.

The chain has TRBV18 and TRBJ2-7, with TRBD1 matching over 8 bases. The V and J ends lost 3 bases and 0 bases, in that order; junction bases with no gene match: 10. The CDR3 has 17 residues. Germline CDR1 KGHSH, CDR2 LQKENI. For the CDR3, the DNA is TGTGCCAGCTCACCGACCCTGGGACAGGAGGGCTCCTACGAGCAGTACTTC. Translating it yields CASSPTLGQEGSYEQYF.

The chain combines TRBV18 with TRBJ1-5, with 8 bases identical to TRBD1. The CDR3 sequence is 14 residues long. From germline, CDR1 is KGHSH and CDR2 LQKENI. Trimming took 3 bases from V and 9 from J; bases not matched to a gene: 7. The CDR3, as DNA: TGTGCCAGCTCACCCCTGACAGGGACAGGGCCCCAGCATTTT. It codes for CASSPLTGTGPQHF.

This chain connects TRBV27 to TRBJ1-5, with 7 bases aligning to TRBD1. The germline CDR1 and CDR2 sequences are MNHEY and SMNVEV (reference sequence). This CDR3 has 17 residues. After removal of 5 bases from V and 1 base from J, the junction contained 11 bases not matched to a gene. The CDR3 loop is CASSPEPPGQSNQPQHF. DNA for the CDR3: TGTGCCAGCAGTCCAGAACCCCCGGGACAGAGCAATCAGCCCCAGCATTTT.

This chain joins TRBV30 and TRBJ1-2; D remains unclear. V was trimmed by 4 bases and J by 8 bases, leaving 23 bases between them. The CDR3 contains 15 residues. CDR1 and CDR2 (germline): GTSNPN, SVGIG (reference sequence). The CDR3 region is CAWTSRSALLQGYTF. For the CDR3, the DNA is TGTGCCTGGACCTCCCGCTCGGCACTCCTCCAGGGCTACACCTTC.